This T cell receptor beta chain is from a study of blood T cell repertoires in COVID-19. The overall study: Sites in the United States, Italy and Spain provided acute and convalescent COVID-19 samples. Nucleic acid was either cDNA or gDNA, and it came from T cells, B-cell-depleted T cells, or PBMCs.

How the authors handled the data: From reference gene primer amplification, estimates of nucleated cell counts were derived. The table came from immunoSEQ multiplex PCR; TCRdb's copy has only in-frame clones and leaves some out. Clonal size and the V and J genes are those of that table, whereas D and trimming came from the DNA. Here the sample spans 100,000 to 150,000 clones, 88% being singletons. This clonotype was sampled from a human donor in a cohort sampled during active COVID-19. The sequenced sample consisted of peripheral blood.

The CDR3 sequence: CASSVDVGQEPQHF. The CDR3 DNA reads TGTGCCAGCAGCGTAGATGTGGGGCAAGAGCCCCAGCATTTT. The V and J genes are TRBV9 and TRBJ1-5, with D possibly matching TRBD1 (5 bases). The germline V gene encodes CDR1 SGDLS and CDR2 YYNGEE. V dropped 0 bases and J dropped 8 bases, with 12 bases sitting between them. The CDR3 is 14 amino acids.